Listed here are 13 T cell receptor beta chains from one sample, sequenced in a study of T-cell reconstitution after alpha-beta-depleted transplantation in children. A TCRbeta library incorporating unique molecular identifiers was prepared. Via MiXCR, TCRdb re-called the PCR reads, giving one row per CDR3 protein. This sample has some 600,000 distinct CDR3 sequences, with 13% found just once. Sequences were derived from PBMCs, mostly from graft donor cells, sampled 360 days after TCRalphabeta/CD19-depleted stem cell transplant. Receptors originate from a male patient between 10 and 17 years old who had a stem cell transplant for acute myeloid leukemia, so the T cells may come from the graft donor.

Many counts were recorded for this clonotype. This chain links TRBV12-3 or TRBV12-4 with TRBJ2-7; 7 bases fit TRBD1. The CDR3 loop spans 12 amino acids. Trimming took 5 bases from V and 7 from J; bases not matched to a gene: 5. The CDR3 sequence: CASSAGGREQYF. The CDR3, as DNA: TGTGCCAGCAGTGCAGGGGGTCGAGAGCAGTACTTC.

This clonotype was detected ten times or more. The chain combines TRBV29-1 with TRBJ2-3; a weak D match, TRBD2 (5 bases). CDR1 SQVTM and CDR2 ANQGSEA come from the germline V gene. The CDR3 is 15 amino acids. The V gene lost 8 bases and the J gene lost 0 bases, with 18 bases spanning the gap. CDR3 loop: CSLGPGLLSTDTQYF. As DNA, the CDR3 is TGCAGCTTGGGCCCCGGACTGCTTAGCACAGATACGCAGTATTTT.

V usage is TRBV6-1 and J usage is TRBJ2-7; 7 nucleotides align to TRBD2. CDR3 size: 16 residues. V was pared by 5 bases and J by 5 bases, with 15 bases of the junction left unmatched. The germline CDR1 and CDR2 sequences are MNHNS and SASEGT. Here the CDR3 DNA reads TGTGCCAGCAGTCCAACTACGGTGCGGGAGTCTCACGAGCAGTACTTC. Translation gives CASSPTTVRESHEQYF.

The chain couples TRBV20-1 to TRBJ2-7, with D hard to call. The CDR3 runs 13 residues. V lost 3 bases, J lost 5 bases, and 14 bases lay in between. Germline CDR1 and CDR2: DFQATT and SNEGSKA (reference sequence). For the CDR3, the DNA is TGCAGTGCTAGCTACAGTGGGGTCAACGAGCAGTACTTC. The encoded protein is CSASYSGVNEQYF.

This clonotype was counted a few times. The chain uses TRBV5-5 and TRBJ2-7; D ambiguous. The V gene lost 1 base and the J gene lost 4 bases, with 24 bases spanning the gap. The CDR3 is 18 residues long. Germline V CDR1 and CDR2: SGHKS, YYEKEE (reference sequence). CDR3 in amino acids: CASSLKDPGHQMRYEQYF. The CDR3 DNA follows: TGTGCCAGCAGCTTGAAAGACCCTGGGCACCAAATGCGGTACGAGCAGTACTTC.

The chain is built from TRBV6-5 and TRBJ2-5, with D possibly TRBD2 on 6 matching bases. V was trimmed by 6 bases and J by 1 base, leaving 15 bases between them. Germline CDR1 is MNHEY and CDR2 is SVGAGI. CDR3 length: 15 amino acids. The CDR3 spells CASRLNGLFQETQYF. CDR3 DNA sequence: TGTGCCAGCAGATTAAACGGACTATTCCAAGAGACCCAGTACTTC.

This clonotype turned up a few times. The chain uses TRBV7-8 and TRBJ2-3, with no clear D. V was clipped by 8 bases and J by 1 base, with 16 bases between them. The CDR3 runs 15 residues. Germline V gene sequence: CDR1 SGHVS, CDR2 FQNEAQ. CDR3 sequence: CASLLPIQGTDTQYF. The CDR3 DNA follows: TGTGCCAGCCTACTCCCCATCCAAGGCACAGATACGCAGTATTTT.

This clonotype has at least ten counts. This chain uses TRBV6-2 or TRBV6-3 with TRBJ2-2, with D tentatively TRBD2 (5 bases). The CDR3 is 16 residues long. Germline CDR1 reads MNHEY; CDR2 reads SVGEGT. The germline V and J ends were trimmed by 6 bases and 0 bases, with 14 bases remaining between them. CDR3 bases: TGTGCCAGCAGGCTACTAGTCCTCCCGAACACCGGGGAGCTGTTTTTT. Residues: CASRLLVLPNTGELFF.

This rearrangement joins TRBV12-3 or TRBV12-4 to TRBJ2-7, with 7 bases aligning to TRBD2. With V trimmed by 5 bases and J by 5 bases, 15 bases remained unmatched. The CDR3 loop spans 16 amino acids. In DNA, the CDR3 is TGTGCCAGCAGTCCCCTTCAAGCGGGAAAGTCCAACGAGCAGTACTTC. Its translation: CASSPLQAGKSNEQYF.

The V and J genes are TRBV6-2 or TRBV6-3 and TRBJ2-1, with 12 bases lining up with TRBD2. The ends lost 7 bases at V and 8 bases at J; junction bases unmatched: 6. The CDR3 has 14 residues. The germline V gene has CDR1 MNHEY and CDR2 SVGEGT. CDR3 nucleotides: TGTGCCAGCACTCTAGCGGGAGGGGTCCATGAGCAGTTCTTC. Its protein is CASTLAGGVHEQFF.

This clonotype has a count of ten or more. The rearrangement links TRBV29-1 to TRBJ2-7; D uncertain. Trimming removed 4 bases at V and 2 bases at J, with 15 bases between. Germline CDR1 reads SQVTM; CDR2 reads ANQGSEA. CDR3 length equals 14 residues. The DNA for the CDR3 is TGCAGCGTTGCAAATGTTGACGGAACCTACGAGCAGTACTTC. Its protein product is CSVANVDGTYEQYF.

Regarding this clonotype: One end of the junction fails to match germline, which may point to a read error. The chain joins TRBV20-1 to TRBJ1-6; D remains ambiguous. Germline CDR1 is DFQATT and CDR2 is SNEGSKA (reference sequence). The CDR3 extends over 14 amino acids. The DNA of the CDR3 is TGCAGTGCTAGAGTCCTCTCCTATAATTCAACCCTCCACTTT. Translation gives CSARVLSYNSTLHF.

The chain couples TRBV20-1 to TRBJ2-6; no clear D gene. CDR3 length: 16 amino acids. Germline V lookup: CDR1 DFQATT, CDR2 SNEGSKA (reference sequence). V was clipped by 2 bases and J by 0 bases, with 11 bases between them. CDR3 sequence: CSARLMTPSGANVLTF. The CDR3 region has the DNA TGCAGTGCTAGACTTATGACACCCTCTGGGGCCAACGTCCTGACTTTC.